The source of this TCR beta chain is a study of blood T cell repertoires in COVID-19. The authors' processing: Estimation of nucleated cell counts was performed using reference gene primer amplification. Clones were sequenced by immunoSEQ multiplex PCR, and TCRdb holds only the in-frame ones, with some missing. Clonal size and the V and J genes are those of that table, whereas D and trimming came from the DNA. The table lists about 200,000 clones, roughly 82% of them singletons, with about 10% in the top ten. Trimming cost V 0 bases and J 7 bases, with 13 bases left between them. Germline CDR1 is LNHNV and CDR2 is YYDKDF (reference sequence). The CDR3 is 15 amino acids.

The receptor's source is a man aged 45-65 years with active or convalescent COVID-19. The gene calls are TRBV15 and TRBJ1-5, with a weak D call TRBD1 (6 bases). The sample consisted of peripheral blood. CDR3 DNA sequence: TGTGCCACCAGCAGAGAAGCAGGGGAAGGCCAGCCCCAGCATTTT. This translates into CATSREAGEGQPQHF.